A selection of T cell receptor beta chains follows, all from one sample in a study of shared clonotypes between healthy human individuals. Measured with immunoSEQ multiplex PCR; TCRdb has only the in-frame clones, and not every one. The sample includes 1.5 million to 1.9 million clones, 98% of them seen just once. Material: naive CD4+ T cells sorted from blood. These receptors were taken from a young man in good health. Each CDR3 is given with its conserved first and last residue. Fields, in order: CDR3 DNA, CDR3 protein, J gene, D gene, clone size, V gene. A D gene is named only where the DNA matches it firmly. Size is stated for part of the rows, as once, few or many counts, or as a class when the clone is expanded.

DNA: TGTGCCAGCAGGGGGGCAAACTTCAATCAGCCCCAGCATTTT; CDR3: CASRGANFNQPQHF; J: TRBJ1-5; D: NA; size: NA; V: TRBV6-5
DNA: TGTGCCAGCAGCGCGGACTGGAACACCGGGGAGCTGTTTTTT; CDR3: CASSADWNTGELFF; J: TRBJ2-2; D: NA; size: NA; V: TRBV7-2
DNA: TGTGCCAGCAGCCTCCGGGACAGTTTTAACTATGGCTACACCTTC; CDR3: CASSLRDSFNYGYTF; J: TRBJ1-2; D: TRBD1; size: NA; V: TRBV28
DNA: TGTGCCAGCAGAACTAGCGGTAGCTCCTACAATGAGCAGTTCTTC; CDR3: CASRTSGSSYNEQFF; J: TRBJ2-1; D: TRBD2; size: NA; V: TRBV2
DNA: TGTGCCAGCAGCCCTTCGGGACAGGCTTGGGAAACCTACAATGAGCAGTTCTTC; CDR3: CASSPSGQAWETYNEQFF; J: TRBJ2-1; D: TRBD1; size: NA; V: TRBV5-5
DNA: TGTGCCAGCAGCTTATGGCTGCAGGGGGCTTCGGGTACAGGGGAGCAGTTCTTC; CDR3: CASSLWLQGASGTGEQFF; J: TRBJ2-1; D: TRBD1; size: NA; V: TRBV7-8
DNA: TGTGCCAGCAGTCCACCACCGCCATCAACGCAGTACTTC; CDR3: CASSPPPPSTQYF; J: TRBJ2-7; D: NA; size: NA; V: TRBV6-6
DNA: TGTGCCAGCAGCTCGGGACTAGCAACTTACAATGAGCAGTTCTTC; CDR3: CASSSGLATYNEQFF; J: TRBJ2-1; D: TRBD2; size: NA; V: TRBV7-3
DNA: TGCGCCAGCAGCCAGGGCGGGCGCACAGATACGCAGTATTTT; CDR3: CASSQGGRTDTQYF; J: TRBJ2-3; D: NA; size: NA; V: TRBV4-3
DNA: TGTGCCAGCAGTTACATCGGACAGGGAGACGAAAAACTGTTTTTT; CDR3: CASSYIGQGDEKLFF; J: TRBJ1-4; D: TRBD1; size: NA; V: TRBV6-5
DNA: TGTGCCAGCAGCCAGGGACAGAACTATGGCTACACCTTC; CDR3: CASSQGQNYGYTF; J: TRBJ1-2; D: TRBD1; size: NA; V: TRBV7-2
DNA: TGTGCCATCAGTGAGTCCCTGGGCGGAAAGACGCACAATGAGCAGTTCTTC; CDR3: CAISESLGGKTHNEQFF; J: TRBJ2-1; D: NA; size: NA; V: TRBV10-3
DNA: TGTGCCAGCAGCTTTACAGGGACCCATACGCAGTATTTT; CDR3: CASSFTGTHTQYF; J: TRBJ2-3; D: NA; size: NA; V: TRBV11-2
DNA: TGTGCCAGCCGGTTCTACTCTGGAAACACCATATATTTT; CDR3: CASRFYSGNTIYF; J: TRBJ1-3; D: NA; size: NA; V: TRBV2
DNA: TGTGCCAGCAGCTTCGGTGCCACAGGGTCAGAGCAGTACTTC; CDR3: CASSFGATGSEQYF; J: TRBJ2-7; D: NA; size: NA; V: TRBV7-2
DNA: TGCGCCAGCAGCTTACGGACGGTCGACTACGAGCAGTACTTC; CDR3: CASSLRTVDYEQYF; J: TRBJ2-7; D: NA; size: once; V: TRBV4-1
DNA: TGTGCCAGCAGCGTAGCGGGAGGGCCTCGGTACAATGAGCAGTTCTTC; CDR3: CASSVAGGPRYNEQFF; J: TRBJ2-1; D: TRBD2; size: NA; V: TRBV9
DNA: TGCGCCAGCAAGATACAGGGCGAAGACAATCAGCCCCAGCATTTT; CDR3: CASKIQGEDNQPQHF; J: TRBJ1-5; D: NA; size: NA; V: TRBV10-1
DNA: TGTGCCAGCAGTGACCAGTGGGTGTCCTACGAGCAGTACTTC; CDR3: CASSDQWVSYEQYF; J: TRBJ2-7; D: NA; size: NA; V: TRBV5-6
DNA: TGTGCCAGTAGGGCAAGGGACGGAAACTACGAGCAGTACTTC; CDR3: CASRARDGNYEQYF; J: TRBJ2-7; D: NA; size: NA; V: TRBV19
DNA: TGCGCCAGCAGCTCCTCGGGGGGACTAGCGGGCGGCAACATTCAGTACTTC; CDR3: CASSSSGGLAGGNIQYF; J: TRBJ2-4; D: TRBD2; size: NA; V: TRBV5-1
DNA: TGTGCCAGCAGCGTAGTGAGGGGACTGGGCACTGAAGCTTTCTTT; CDR3: CASSVVRGLGTEAFF; J: TRBJ1-1; D: NA; size: NA; V: TRBV9
DNA: TGTGCCAGCAGAATCGGACTAGCGGGAGTCACAGATACGCAGTATTTT; CDR3: CASRIGLAGVTDTQYF; J: TRBJ2-3; D: TRBD2; size: once; V: TRBV27
DNA: TGTGCCAGCACCCGTCCGGGTTTGAGAGAGTACGAGCAGTACTTC; CDR3: CASTRPGLREYEQYF; J: TRBJ2-7; D: NA; size: NA; V: TRBV6-5
DNA: TGTGCCTGGAGTTCACCAGAGACAGGACCTACGAACTCCTACGAGCAGTACTTC; CDR3: CAWSSPETGPTNSYEQYF; J: TRBJ2-7; D: NA; size: NA; V: TRBV30
DNA: TGTGCCAGCAGCTCGGACAGACACAATGAGCAGTTCTTC; CDR3: CASSSDRHNEQFF; J: TRBJ2-1; D: NA; size: NA; V: TRBV5-4
DNA: TGTGCCAGCAGTTTATGGGGTTATGAAGCTTTCTTT; CDR3: CASSLWGYEAFF; J: TRBJ1-1; D: NA; size: NA; V: TRBV28
DNA: TGTGCCAGCGGGACAGGGTATGAAAAACTGTTTTTT; CDR3: CASGTGYEKLFF; J: TRBJ1-4; D: TRBD1; size: NA; V: TRBV25-1